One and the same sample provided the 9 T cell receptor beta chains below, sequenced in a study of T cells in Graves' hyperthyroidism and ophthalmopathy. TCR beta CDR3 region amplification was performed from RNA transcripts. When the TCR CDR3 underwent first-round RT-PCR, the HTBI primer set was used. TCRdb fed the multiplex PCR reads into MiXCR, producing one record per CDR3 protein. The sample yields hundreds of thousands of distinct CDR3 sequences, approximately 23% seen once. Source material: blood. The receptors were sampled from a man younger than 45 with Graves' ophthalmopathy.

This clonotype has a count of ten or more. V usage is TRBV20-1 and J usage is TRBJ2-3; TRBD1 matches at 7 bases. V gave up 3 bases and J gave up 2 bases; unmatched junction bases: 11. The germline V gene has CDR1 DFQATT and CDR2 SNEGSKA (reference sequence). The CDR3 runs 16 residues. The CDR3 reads CSARLQGSVSTDTQYF. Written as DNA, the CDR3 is TGCAGTGCTAGGCTACAGGGGTCGGTCTCCACAGATACGCAGTATTTT.

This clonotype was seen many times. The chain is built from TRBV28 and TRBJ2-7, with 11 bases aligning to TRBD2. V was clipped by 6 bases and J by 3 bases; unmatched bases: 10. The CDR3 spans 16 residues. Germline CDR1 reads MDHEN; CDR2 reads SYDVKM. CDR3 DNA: TGTGCCAGCAGCTCACCTAGCGGGAGGAGGTACTACGAGCAGTACTTC. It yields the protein CASSSPSGRRYYEQYF.

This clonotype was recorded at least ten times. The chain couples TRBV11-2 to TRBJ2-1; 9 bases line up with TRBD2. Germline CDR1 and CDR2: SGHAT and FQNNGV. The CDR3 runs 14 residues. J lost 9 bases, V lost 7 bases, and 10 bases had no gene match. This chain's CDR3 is CASTLLFSGGEQFF. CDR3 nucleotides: TGTGCCAGCACCCTGCTGTTTAGCGGGGGTGAGCAGTTCTTC.

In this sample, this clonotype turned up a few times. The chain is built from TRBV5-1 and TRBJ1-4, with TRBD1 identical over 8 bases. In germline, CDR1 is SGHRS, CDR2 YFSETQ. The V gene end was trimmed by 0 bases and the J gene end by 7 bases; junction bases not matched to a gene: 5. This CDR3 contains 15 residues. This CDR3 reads CASSLGQGPTEKLFF. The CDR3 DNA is TGCGCCAGCAGCTTGGGACAGGGGCCGACTGAAAAACTGTTTTTT.

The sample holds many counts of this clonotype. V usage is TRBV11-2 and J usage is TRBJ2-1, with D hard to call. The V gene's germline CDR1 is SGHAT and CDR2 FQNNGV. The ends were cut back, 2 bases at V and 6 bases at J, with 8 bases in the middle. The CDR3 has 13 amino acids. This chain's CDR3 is CASSLTTGNEQFF. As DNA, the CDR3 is TGTGCCAGCAGCTTAACGACTGGCAATGAGCAGTTCTTC.

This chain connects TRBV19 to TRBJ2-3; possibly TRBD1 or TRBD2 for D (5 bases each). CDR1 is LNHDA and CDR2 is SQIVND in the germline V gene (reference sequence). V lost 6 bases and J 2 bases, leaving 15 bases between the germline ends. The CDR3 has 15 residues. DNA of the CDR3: TGTGCCAGTAGCCTAACTAGGGGTTACACAGATACGCAGTATTTT. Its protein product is CASSLTRGYTDTQYF.

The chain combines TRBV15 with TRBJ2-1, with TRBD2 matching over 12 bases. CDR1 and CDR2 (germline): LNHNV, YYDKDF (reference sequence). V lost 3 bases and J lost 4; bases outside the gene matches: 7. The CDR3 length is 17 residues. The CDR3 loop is CATSSVPGLAGYNEQFF. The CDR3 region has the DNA TGTGCCACCAGCAGCGTCCCGGGACTAGCGGGTTACAATGAGCAGTTCTTC. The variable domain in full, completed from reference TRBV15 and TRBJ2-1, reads DAMVIQNPRYQVTQFGKPVTLSCSQTLNHNVMYWYQQKSSQAPKLLFHYYDKDFNNEADTPDNFQSRRPNTSFCFLDIRSPGLGDTAMYLCATSSVPGLAGYNEQFFGPGTRLTVL.

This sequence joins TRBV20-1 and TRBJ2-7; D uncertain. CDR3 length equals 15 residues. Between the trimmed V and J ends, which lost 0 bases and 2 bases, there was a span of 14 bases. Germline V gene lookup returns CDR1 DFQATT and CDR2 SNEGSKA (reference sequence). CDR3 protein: CSARDGSLYPYEQYF. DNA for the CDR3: TGCAGTGCTAGAGATGGATCACTCTATCCCTACGAGCAGTACTTC.

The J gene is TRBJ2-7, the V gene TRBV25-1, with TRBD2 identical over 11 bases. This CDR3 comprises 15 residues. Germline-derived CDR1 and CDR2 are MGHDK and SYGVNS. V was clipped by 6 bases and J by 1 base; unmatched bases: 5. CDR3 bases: TGTGCCAGCAGCCCGACTAGCGGGATTTCCTACGAGCAGTACTTC. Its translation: CASSPTSGISYEQYF.